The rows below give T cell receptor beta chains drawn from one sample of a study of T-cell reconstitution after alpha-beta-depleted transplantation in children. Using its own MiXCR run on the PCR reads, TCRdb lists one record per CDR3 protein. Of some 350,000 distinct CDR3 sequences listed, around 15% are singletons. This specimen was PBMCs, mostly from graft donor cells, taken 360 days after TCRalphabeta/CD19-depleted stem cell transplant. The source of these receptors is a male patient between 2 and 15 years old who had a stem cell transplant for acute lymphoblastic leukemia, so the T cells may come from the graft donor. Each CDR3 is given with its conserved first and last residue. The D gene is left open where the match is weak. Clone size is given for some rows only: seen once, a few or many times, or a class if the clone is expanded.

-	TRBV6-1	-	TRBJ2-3	CASRPLDLLLTDTQYF	TGTGCCAGCAGACCGCTAGACCTCCTCCTCACAGATACGCAGTATTTT
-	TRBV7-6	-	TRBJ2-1	CASSLQTQYNEQFF	TGTGCCAGCAGCCTACAGACTCAGTACAATGAGCAGTTCTTC
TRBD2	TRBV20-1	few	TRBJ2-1	CSARVSGIHEQFF	TGCAGTGCTAGAGTGAGCGGGATACATGAGCAGTTCTTC
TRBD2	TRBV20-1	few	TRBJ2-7	CSARVAGSEYEQYF	TGCAGTGCTAGAGTAGCGGGATCCGAATACGAGCAGTACTTC
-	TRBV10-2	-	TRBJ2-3	CASSEGAGATDTQYF	TGCGCCAGCAGTGAGGGGGCGGGGGCCACAGATACGCAGTATTTT
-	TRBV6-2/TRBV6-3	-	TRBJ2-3	CASTRLDYPTDTQYF	TGTGCCAGCACACGGCTCGACTACCCCACAGATACGCAGTATTTT
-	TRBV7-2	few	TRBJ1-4	CASSPGRGWEKLFF	TGTGCCAGCAGCCCGGGACGGGGTTGGGAAAAACTGTTTTTT
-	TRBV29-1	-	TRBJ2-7	CSVGDPHYEQYF	TGCAGCGTTGGGGACCCCCATTACGAGCAGTACTTC
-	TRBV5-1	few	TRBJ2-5	CASRGWDEETQYF	TGCGCCAGCAGAGGATGGGACGAAGAGACCCAGTACTTC
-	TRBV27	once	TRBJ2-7	CASSPGGLSSYEQYF	TGTGCCAGCAGTCCAGGGGGACTCAGCTCCTACGAGCAGTACTTC
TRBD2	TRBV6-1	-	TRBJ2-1	CASRIAGGNNEQFF	TGTGCCAGCAGAATAGCGGGAGGGAACAATGAGCAGTTCTTC
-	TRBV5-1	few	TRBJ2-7	CASSPLTSQRKYEQYF	TGCGCCAGCAGCCCCCTGACTAGTCAGAGGAAATACGAGCAGTACTTC
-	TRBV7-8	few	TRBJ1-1	CASRPQGNTEAFF	TGTGCCAGCAGACCACAGGGGAACACTGAAGCTTTCTTT
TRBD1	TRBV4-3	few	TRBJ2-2	CASSQGQGWELFF	TGCGCCAGCAGCCAGGGACAGGGATGGGAGCTGTTTTTT
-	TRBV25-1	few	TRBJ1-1	CASSELQARPGAEAFF	TGTGCCAGCAGTGAACTTCAGGCGAGGCCGGGTGCTGAAGCTTTCTTT
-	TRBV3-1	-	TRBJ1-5	CASSQSAGNQPQHF	TGTGCCAGCAGCCAGTCCGCTGGGAATCAGCCCCAGCATTTT
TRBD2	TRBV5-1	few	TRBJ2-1	CASSSLALSYNEQFF	TGCGCCAGCAGCTCACTAGCGCTCTCCTACAATGAGCAGTTCTTC